The T cell receptor beta chain described here comes from a study of T cell responses to AZD1222 COVID-19 vaccine. Only in-frame clones appear in the TCRdb table, and some are missing; sequencing was by immunoSEQ multiplex PCR. Here the sample spans around 58,000 clones, approximately 79% being singletons. The source is an adult in good health. Source: peripheral blood, taken on day 0 of AZD1222 vaccination.

The CDR3 nucleotides are TGTGCCAGCAGTCGGGGGAGCTACAATGAGCAGTTCTTC. Amino acid sequence: CASSRGSYNEQFF. This chain connects TRBV27 to TRBJ2-1; TRBD2 might be the D (6 bases). Germline V lookup: CDR1 MNHEY, CDR2 SMNVEV (reference sequence). The CDR3 consists of 13 residues. Trimming took 5 bases from V and 3 from J, leaving 8 bases between them.